The 32 T cell receptor beta chains listed next were all sequenced from one sample in a study of blood T cell repertoires in COVID-19. Only in-frame clones appear in the TCRdb table, and some are missing; sequencing was by immunoSEQ multiplex PCR. Altogether more than 110,000 clones are present, roughly four fifths being singletons, with the ten largest covering approximately 9.4%. Sequenced input: peripheral blood. The receptors here all came from a woman aged 50 to 60 with active or convalescent COVID-19.

The chain combines TRBV28 with TRBJ1-6, with D maybe TRBD1 (5 bases). In germline, CDR1 is MDHEN, CDR2 SYDVKM. This CDR3 spans 10 amino acids. V gave up 8 bases and J gave up 10 bases, with 6 bases separating them. The CDR3 reads CASGGSPLHF. CDR3 DNA sequence: TGTGCCAGCGGGGGGTCACCCCTCCACTTT. The entire variable domain, with the rest obtained from reference TRBV28 and TRBJ1-6, is as follows: DVKVTQSSRYLVKRTGEKVFLECVQDMDHENMFWYRQDPGLGLRLIYFSYDVKMKEKGDIPEGYSVSREKKERFSLILESASTNQTSMYLCASGGSPLHFGNGTRLTVT.

The genes are TRBV7-9 and TRBJ2-3; D is perhaps TRBD2 (6 bases). Trimming left V 9 bases short and J 0 bases short, with 16 bases between. From germline, CDR1 is SEHNR and CDR2 FQNEAQ (reference sequence). This CDR3 comprises 15 residues. As DNA, the CDR3 is TGTGCCAGTAGCGGAGTTAACCCTAGCACAGATACGCAGTATTTT. Protein: CASSGVNPSTDTQYF.

The chain has TRBV3-1 (or the pseudogene TRBV3-2) and TRBJ1-4; D is ambiguous. CDR1 LGHDT and CDR2 YNNKEL come from the germline V gene (reference sequence). CDR3 length: 14 amino acids. The ends were cut back, 2 bases at V and 8 bases at J, with 12 bases in the middle. Written as DNA, the CDR3 is TGTGCCAGCAGCCAACGACTTGGGAGGGAAAAACTGTTTTTT. The encoded protein is CASSQRLGREKLFF.

The CDR3 sequence: CASTSTGGVNTEAFF. The CDR3 DNA sequence: TGTGCCAGTACTTCGACAGGGGGTGTGAACACTGAAGCTTTCTTT. The chain couples TRBV19 to TRBJ1-1; 9 nucleotides match TRBD1. Germline V gives CDR1 LNHDA, CDR2 SQIVND (reference sequence). The V and J ends lost 7 bases and 0 bases, in that order; junction bases with no gene match: 6. The CDR3 spans 15 residues.

This chain connects TRBV15 to TRBJ2-7; 7 nucleotides line up with TRBD1. Germline V CDR1 and CDR2: LNHNV, YYDKDF (reference sequence). V lost 0 bases, J lost 3 bases, and 14 bases stayed unmatched. The CDR3 has 18 amino acids. Here the CDR3 reads CATSRDLPTGTFHYEQYF. In DNA, the CDR3 is TGTGCCACCAGCAGAGATCTCCCGACAGGGACCTTCCACTACGAGCAGTACTTC.

CDR3 bases: TGTGCCAGCAGCTTAGCGGGGATAGACAGTCATGGCTACACCTTC. This codes for CASSLAGIDSHGYTF. This sequence joins TRBV7-8 and TRBJ1-2, with TRBD1 as a possible D gene (5 bases). The ends were cut back, 0 bases at V and 6 bases at J, with 14 bases in the middle. CDR1 is SGHVS, CDR2 FQNEAQ, per germline. The length of the CDR3 is 15 residues. Looking up the rest from reference TRBV7-8 and TRBJ1-2 gives the full variable domain: GAGVSQSPRYKVAKRGQDVALRCDPISGHVSLFWYQQALGQGPEFLTYFQNEAQLDKSGLPSDRFFAERPEGSVSTLKIQRTQQEDSAVYLCASSLAGIDSHGYTFGSGTRLTVV.

The V and J genes are TRBV7-5 and TRBJ2-1; TRBD1, the table's D call, lacks a check against the DNA. TRBV7-5 is tagged as a pseudogene. The CDR3 loop spans 11 amino acids. The CDR3 loop is CVRRGGNEQFF. The CDR3 region has the DNA TGTGTCAGAAGAGGGGGCAATGAGCAGTTCTTC.

The gene calls are TRBV27 and TRBJ2-4; 7 bases line up with TRBD1. Germline V gene sequence: CDR1 MNHEY, CDR2 SMNVEV (reference sequence). Trimming took 7 bases from V and 0 from J; bases not matched to a gene: 6. The CDR3 consists of 15 residues. This chain's CDR3 is CASTRTGLAKNIQYF. DNA of the CDR3: TGTGCCAGCACCAGGACAGGTCTAGCCAAAAACATTCAGTACTTC.

Only a few counts were recorded for this clone. The chain is built from TRBV4-3 and TRBJ2-3; 10 bases are shared with TRBD2. V gave up 3 bases and J gave up 3 bases; unmatched junction bases: 6. The CDR3 totals 16 residues. CDR1 and CDR2 from the germline V gene are LGHNA and YSLEER. The CDR3 sequence is CASSQNGLAVTDTQYF. In nucleotides, the CDR3 is TGCGCCAGCAGCCAGAACGGACTAGCGGTTACAGATACGCAGTATTTT.

The chain couples TRBV5-1 to TRBJ2-7, with D uncertain. Germline V lookup: CDR1 SGHRS, CDR2 YFSETQ. Trimming took off 4 bases at V and 2 bases at J, with 13 bases between the two ends. The CDR3 runs to 14 residues. CDR3 in amino acids: CASSPLGVAYEQYF. In DNA, the CDR3 is TGCGCCAGCAGCCCCCTTGGAGTGGCCTACGAGCAGTACTTC.

Many counts were recorded for this clone. The rearrangement uses TRBV11-2 and TRBJ1-1; D might be TRBD1 (5 bases). The CDR3 has 14 residues. In germline, CDR1 is SGHAT, CDR2 FQNNGV. V lost 5 bases and J lost 1, with 11 bases in between. CDR3 amino acids: CASSLGAGNTEAFF. The CDR3 nucleotides read TGTGCCAGCAGCCTAGGGGCGGGGAACACTGAAGCTTTCTTT.

The chain employs TRBV7-3 and TRBJ2-3, with D perhaps matching TRBD2 (5 bases). The CDR3 consists of 13 residues. Germline assignment: CDR1 SGHTA and CDR2 FQGTGA. V was clipped by 4 bases and J by 9 bases, with 14 bases between them. The chain's CDR3 is CASSSSGGPTQYF. As DNA, the CDR3 is TGTGCCAGCAGCTCCTCTGGCGGGCCCACGCAGTATTTT.

The chain couples TRBV5-1 to TRBJ1-6, with 9 bases aligning to TRBD1. The CDR3 consists of 16 residues. The V segment lost 4 bases and the J segment 7 bases; nucleotides outside the gene matches: 9. Looked up from germline, CDR1 is SGHRS and CDR2 is YFSETQ. The CDR3: CASSRDRVEGNSPLHF. CDR3 DNA: TGCGCCAGCAGCCGGGACAGGGTTGAGGGCAATTCACCCCTCCACTTT.

V gene TRBV19 combines with J gene TRBJ1-6, with D perhaps matching TRBD1 (5 bases). Trimming removed 5 bases from V and 5 bases from J, with 13 bases in between. CDR1 LNHDA and CDR2 SQIVND come from the germline V gene (reference sequence). This CDR3 is built from 15 residues. DNA of the CDR3: TGTGCCAGTAGTCCCCGGCAGGGCGATAATTCACCCCTCCACTTT. Translated, it gives CASSPRQGDNSPLHF. Full variable domain (missing parts from reference TRBV19 and TRBJ1-6): DGGITQSPKYLFRKEGQNVTLSCEQNLNHDAMYWYRQDPGQGLRLIYYSQIVNDFQKGDIAEGYSVSREKKESFPLTVTSAQKNPTAFYLCASSPRQGDNSPLHFGNGTRLTVT.

This clone was counted only a few times. The chain links TRBV28 to TRBJ2-7; 11 bases are shared with TRBD1. Germline V gives CDR1 MDHEN, CDR2 SYDVKM. CDR3 length equals 14 residues. Unmatched junction bases numbered 4, after V lost 5 bases and J lost 4 bases. CDR3 DNA sequence: TGTGCCAGCAGTGGGGGGACAGGGGGTTACGAGCAGTACTTC. It specifies CASSGGTGGYEQYF.

The chain joins TRBV19 to TRBJ2-2; TRBD2 agrees at 10 bases. Germline CDR1 LNHDA, CDR2 SQIVND (reference sequence). The CDR3 spans 15 residues. V lost 8 bases and J lost 6; bases outside the gene matches: 9. The DNA of the CDR3 is TGTGCCAGTCTCCCTAGCGGGGGCTGGGCCGGGGAGCTGTTTTTT. This translates into CASLPSGGWAGELFF.

The chain couples TRBV10-3 to TRBJ1-1, with a tentative D call TRBD1 (6 bases). There are 13 residues in the CDR3. The V gene's germline CDR1 is ENHRY and CDR2 SYGVKD. Trimming took 6 bases from V and 4 from J, leaving 12 bases between them. The CDR3 loop is CAIRQGLGTEAFF. The DNA of the CDR3 is TGTGCCATCAGACAGGGTTTAGGCACTGAAGCTTTCTTT.

The chain carries TRBV30 and TRBJ2-7; D is possibly TRBD1 (6 bases). Trimming left V 5 bases short and J 2 bases short, with 13 bases between. The V gene's germline CDR1 is GTSNPN and CDR2 SVGIG (reference sequence). The CDR3 contains 13 residues. CDR3 in amino acids: CAWSEGDPYEQYF. Here the CDR3 DNA reads TGTGCCTGGTCAGAGGGGGATCCCTACGAGCAGTACTTC.

This chain links TRBV14 with TRBJ1-2, with D possibly matching TRBD1 (6 bases). V was cut by 0 bases and J by 4 bases, with 9 bases left in between. In germline, CDR1 is SGHDN, CDR2 FVKESK. This CDR3 has 14 amino acids. CDR3 sequence (DNA): TGTGCCAGCAGCCAAGAAAGACAGGTCTATGGCTACACCTTC. It yields the protein CASSQERQVYGYTF.

Here the CDR3 DNA reads TGTGCCAGCAGTGAAAAGCTAGCGGGGGGGGCCAATGAGCAGTTCTTC. It translates to CASSEKLAGGANEQFF. The rearrangement links TRBV2 to TRBJ2-1, with TRBD2 matching over 12 bases. Looked up from germline, CDR1 is SNHLY and CDR2 is FYNNEI. This CDR3 comprises 16 residues. V trimming: 2 bases; J trimming: 6 bases; junction bases outside the gene matches: 5.

This clone was counted only a few times. The CDR3 nucleotides are TGTGCCAGCAGCACCGACAGAATATCTAACTATGGCTACACCTTC. This translates into CASSTDRISNYGYTF. The chain uses TRBV6-2 or TRBV6-3 and TRBJ1-2; D might be TRBD1 (5 bases). Germline lookup yields CDR1 MNHEY and CDR2 SVGEGT. This CDR3 region has 15 residues. Trimming took off 6 bases at V and 0 bases at J, with 14 bases between the two ends.

This clone was detected once. This chain links TRBV19 with TRBJ2-3; 10 nucleotides agree with TRBD2. The germline V gene encodes CDR1 LNHDA and CDR2 SQIVND (reference sequence). V lost 7 bases and J lost 4; bases outside the gene matches: 5. CDR3 length: 14 residues. CDR3 in DNA: TGTGCCAGTAATCCTAGCGGGAGTGCAGATACGCAGTATTTT. This encodes CASNPSGSADTQYF.

As to this clone: Other DNA variants within this sample encode the same CDR3. The gene calls are TRBV19 and TRBJ1-1; possible D gene TRBD1, 6 bases. V dropped 2 bases and J dropped 5 bases, with 12 bases sitting between them. This CDR3 contains 14 residues. Per germline, CDR1 LNHDA and CDR2 SQIVND (reference sequence). The CDR3: CASSIRRGGTEAFF. CDR3 DNA: TGTGCCAGTAGTATACGGAGAGGGGGAACTGAAGCTTTCTTT.

The V and J genes are TRBV25-1 and TRBJ2-5; D is unresolved. V shed 0 bases and J shed 0 bases, with 5 bases lying between them. Germline V gene data show CDR1 as MGHDK and CDR2 as SYGVNS. CDR3 length equals 14 residues. CDR3 coding DNA: TGTGCCAGCAGTGAATATCGGGACCAAGAGACCCAGTACTTC. Its protein is CASSEYRDQETQYF.

The chain has TRBV7-6 and TRBJ2-7; TRBD2 matches 15 bases. Germline CDR1 is SGHVS and CDR2 is FNYEAQ. The J segment lost 3 bases and the V segment lost 0 bases, leaving 15 bases of the junction unmatched. The CDR3 is made up of 21 amino acids. The CDR3 bases are TGTGCCAGCAGCTTAGCGATCCACCCGGGACTAGCGGGGGGTAGAGGCTACGAGCAGTACTTC. Translation gives CASSLAIHPGLAGGRGYEQYF.

This clone showed up just once. This sequence joins TRBV7-9 and TRBJ2-1; perhaps TRBD2 as D (5 bases). Germline V gene data show CDR1 as SEHNR and CDR2 as FQNEAQ (reference sequence). The CDR3 is 14 residues long. V lost 5 bases and J 5 bases, leaving 13 bases between the germline ends. The CDR3 protein is CASSTGFGDNEQFF. CDR3 coding DNA: TGTGCCAGCAGCACCGGCTTCGGGGACAATGAGCAGTTCTTC.

This rearrangement joins TRBV5-1 to TRBJ2-7; D perhaps matches TRBD1 (5 bases). CDR3 length equals 14 residues. V lost 4 bases and J lost 3, with 14 bases in between. Germline V gene lookup returns CDR1 SGHRS and CDR2 YFSETQ. DNA of the CDR3: TGCGCCAGCAGCACCCTGGACAAGTACTACGAGCAGTACTTC. This encodes CASSTLDKYYEQYF.

This chain connects TRBV6-6 to TRBJ1-3; maybe TRBD1 (5 bases). The germline CDR1 and CDR2 sequences are MNHNY and SVGAGI (reference sequence). Trimming stripped 5 bases from V and 0 bases from J, with 17 bases between. This CDR3 is 17 amino acids long. CDR3 in DNA: TGTGCCAGCAGTCCGCCCCCCAAGGGGATCTCTGGAAACACCATATATTTT. This codes for CASSPPPKGISGNTIYF.

The genes are TRBV4-2 and TRBJ2-5; TRBD2 aligns across 8 bases. This CDR3 spans 16 amino acids. Unmatched junction bases numbered 8, after V lost 0 bases and J lost 5 bases. Germline loops: CDR1 LGHNA, CDR2 YNFKEQ. CDR3 residues: CASSQELTSAGETQYF. CDR3 bases: TGTGCCAGCAGCCAAGAGTTGACTAGCGCGGGGGAGACCCAGTACTTC.

This sequence joins TRBV6-2 or TRBV6-3 and TRBJ1-2, with 9 bases identical to TRBD1. V shed 3 bases, J shed 4 bases, and the junction held 6 bases outside the gene matches. The germline V gene has CDR1 MNHEY and CDR2 SVGEGT. The CDR3 spans 15 residues. The CDR3 spells CASSYPGQGGYGYTF. The CDR3 bases are TGTGCCAGCAGTTATCCGGGACAGGGAGGCTATGGCTACACCTTC.

Many counts were recorded for this clone. The J gene is TRBJ1-5, the V gene TRBV19; TRBD1 might be the D (6 bases). The CDR3 runs to 11 residues. V lost 10 bases, J lost 7 bases, and 11 bases lay in between. Germline CDR1 reads LNHDA; CDR2 reads SQIVND (reference sequence). CDR3 bases: TGTGCCACAGGGGATGAGCAGCCCCAGCATTTT. Its protein product is CATGDEQPQHF.

The chain carries TRBV14 and TRBJ1-6, with TRBD1 as a possible D gene (5 bases). CDR3 length equals 14 residues. V gave up 2 bases and J gave up 9 bases, with 11 bases separating them. Per the germline V gene, CDR1 is SGHDN and CDR2 is FVKESK. In DNA, the CDR3 is TGTGCCAGCAGCCAAACCTGGGGCGGTTCACCCCTCCACTTT. Its translation: CASSQTWGGSPLHF.